What follows are 24 T cell receptor beta chains derived from one specimen sequenced in a study of cytomegalovirus exposure and HLA in healthy donors. The PCR used 60 Vbeta and 13 Jbeta primers. This table comes from immunoSEQ multiplex PCR, and its TCRdb copy is limited to in-frame clones, with some not included. The sample gives 150,000 to 200,000 clones, approximately 80% of which show up once; roughly 2.3% is in the top ten. Sequencing was carried out using PBMCs. The receptors come from a male donor in good health and CMV-seronegative.

CDR3 in amino acids: CASSHLRSGERKETQYF. The CDR3, as DNA: TGTGCCAGCAGCCACCTCCGTTCCGGCGAGCGGAAAGAGACCCAGTACTTC. The chain has TRBV14 and TRBJ2-5; TRBD2 might be the D (5 bases). Germline CDR1 reads SGHDN; CDR2 reads FVKESK. V lost 3 bases to trimming and J lost 3 bases, with 20 bases between them. The CDR3 runs 17 residues. Based on the CDR3 plus reference TRBV14 and TRBJ2-5, the full variable domain is EAGVTQFPSHSVIEKGQTVTLRCDPISGHDNLYWYRRVMGKEIKFLLHFVKESKQDESGMPNNRFLAERTGGTYSTLKVQPAELEDSGVYFCASSHLRSGERKETQYFGPGTRLLVL.

The sample holds a few counts of this clone. The rearrangement joins TRBV4-2 to TRBJ1-5, with TRBD1 identical over 10 bases. V gave up 0 bases and J gave up 7 bases; unmatched junction bases: 9. Germline V gives CDR1 LGHNA, CDR2 YNFKEQ. The CDR3 length is 17 residues. Written as DNA, the CDR3 is TGTGCCAGCAGCCAAGAGGGGACAGGGGAAGGCGGGCAGCCCCAGCATTTT. Its protein is CASSQEGTGEGGQPQHF.

The V and J genes are TRBV28 and TRBJ1-4, with 8 bases fitting TRBD1. Trimming cost V 6 bases and J 4 bases; bases outside gene matches: 7. Germline loops: CDR1 MDHEN, CDR2 SYDVKM. This CDR3 region has 15 residues. The CDR3 here is CASRPLRGLNEKLFF. CDR3 DNA: TGTGCCAGCAGACCACTCAGGGGGCTTAATGAAAAACTGTTTTTT.

This clone has only one observation. The V and J genes are TRBV9 and TRBJ2-7, with a possible D match to TRBD2 (5 bases). Trimming shortened V by 4 bases and J by 2 bases, and 16 bases separated the two germline ends. The V gene's germline CDR1 is SGDLS and CDR2 YYNGEE. This CDR3 contains 15 residues. CDR3 sequence (DNA): TGTGCCAGCAGCCCCCGGCCTGACGGGGCCTACGAGCAGTACTTC. As protein: CASSPRPDGAYEQYF.

This clone was detected a few times. V and J are TRBV6-4 and TRBJ1-6, with D unresolved. With 7 bases removed from V and 10 bases from J, the gap between germline ends came to 11 bases. The germline gives CDR1 MRHNA, CDR2 SNTAGT. This CDR3 comprises 12 residues. The CDR3 sequence: CASKKQISPLHF. Written as DNA, the CDR3 is TGTGCCAGCAAAAAACAGATATCACCCCTCCACTTT.

This clone was counted a few times. The genes are TRBV19 and TRBJ1-1, with D possibly matching TRBD1 (5 bases). Germline values: CDR1 LNHDA, CDR2 SQIVND (reference sequence). Trimming cost V 6 bases and J 0 bases, with 11 bases left between them. The CDR3 has 14 amino acids. The CDR3 sequence is CASRADRLNTEAFF. In DNA form, the CDR3 reads TGTGCCAGTAGAGCTGACAGACTGAACACTGAAGCTTTCTTT.

The chain is built from TRBV10-3 and TRBJ2-7; D call uncertain. The CDR3 is 12 amino acids. V dropped 3 bases and J dropped 3 bases, with 6 bases sitting between them. In germline, CDR1 is ENHRY, CDR2 SYGVKD. The CDR3 DNA follows: TGTGCCATCAGTGAAAACAGCTACGAGCAGTACTTC. Its protein is CAISENSYEQYF.

The chain has TRBV7-9 and TRBJ2-1, with D perhaps matching TRBD2 (5 bases). Germline V gene sequence: CDR1 SEHNR, CDR2 FQNEAQ (reference sequence). Trimming took 1 base from V and 2 from J, leaving 9 bases between them. This CDR3 has 15 amino acids. CDR3 in DNA: TGTGCCAGCAGCTTAGGAGACTACACCTACAATGAGCAGTTCTTC. Its protein is CASSLGDYTYNEQFF.

The chain uses TRBV7-2 and TRBJ1-2; D unclear. The V gene's germline CDR1 is SGHTA and CDR2 FQGNSA. Between the trimmed V and J ends, which lost 5 bases and 0 bases, there was a span of 19 bases. The CDR3 has 17 amino acids. The CDR3 loop reads CASSQITGRGANYGYTF. The CDR3, as DNA: TGTGCCAGCAGCCAAATCACCGGCCGGGGAGCTAACTATGGCTACACCTTC. The full variable domain, its missing parts supplied by reference TRBV7-2 and TRBJ1-2, is GAGVSQSPSNKVTEKGKDVELRCDPISGHTALYWYRQSLGQGLEFLIYFQGNSAPDKSGLPSDRFSAERTGGSVSTLTIQRTQQEDSAVYLCASSQITGRGANYGYTFGSGTRLTVV.

This chain connects TRBV5-6 to TRBJ2-3; TRBD2 is a possible D gene (6 bases). V was cut by 1 base and J by 4 bases, with 13 bases left in between. Germline CDR1 is SGHDT and CDR2 is YYEEEE. The CDR3 has 15 residues. CDR3 sequence: CASSLRGGLADTQYF. CDR3 sequence (DNA): TGTGCCAGCAGCTTGCGAGGAGGGCTTGCAGATACGCAGTATTTT.

The chain is built from TRBV2 and TRBJ2-3; 10 positions agree with TRBD2. CDR3 length: 15 residues. Trimming took 1 base from V and 5 from J; bases not matched to a gene: 3. From germline, CDR1 is SNHLY and CDR2 FYNNEI. The CDR3 loop reads CASSEEASGGDTQYF. In DNA form, the CDR3 reads TGTGCCAGCAGTGAAGAGGCTAGCGGGGGAGATACGCAGTATTTT.

This clone was seen a handful of times. This chain joins TRBV28 and TRBJ2-5; perhaps TRBD1 as D (5 bases). V lost 6 bases, J lost 5 bases, and 16 bases lay in between. From germline, CDR1 is MDHEN and CDR2 SYDVKM. This CDR3 comprises 14 residues. The CDR3 DNA sequence: TGTGCCAGCAGACCTCCTCAGGGCCGGGAGACCCAGTACTTC. Translation: CASRPPQGRETQYF.

This rearrangement joins TRBV2 to TRBJ1-4, with D perhaps matching TRBD1 (6 bases). This CDR3 spans 14 amino acids. Trimming pared 3 bases from V and 5 bases from J, leaving 10 bases between. CDR1 and CDR2 from the germline V gene are SNHLY and FYNNEI. The CDR3 nucleotides read TGTGCCAGCAGTGATCAAGGGACAAATGAAAAACTGTTTTTT. It encodes CASSDQGTNEKLFF.

The J gene is TRBJ1-1, the V gene TRBV18, with D hard to call. The CDR3 length is 12 residues. Germline CDR1 is KGHSH and CDR2 is LQKENI. The V and J ends lost 3 bases and 8 bases respectively, with 10 bases between them. Here the CDR3 reads CASSPTAREAFF. The CDR3, as DNA: TGTGCCAGCTCACCCACCGCCCGGGAAGCTTTCTTT.

This clone has just a few counts. The J gene is TRBJ2-5, the V gene TRBV2, with 10 bases matching TRBD1. Germline-derived CDR1 and CDR2 are SNHLY and FYNNEI. This CDR3 spans 19 amino acids. The V segment lost 6 bases and the J segment 2 bases; nucleotides outside the gene matches: 18. In nucleotides, the CDR3 is TGTGCCAGCAGATTAATCCGGGACAGGGGTTCCCCCCCGCAAGAGACCCAGTACTTC. Its translation: CASRLIRDRGSPPQETQYF.

The chain links TRBV9 to TRBJ2-7; a weak D match, TRBD2 (6 bases). Trimming took off 2 bases at V and 5 bases at J, with 14 bases between the two ends. This CDR3 is built from 14 residues. Germline V gene sequence: CDR1 SGDLS, CDR2 YYNGEE. The CDR3 sequence: CASSVTIGGNEQYF. CDR3 sequence (DNA): TGTGCCAGCAGCGTCACGATTGGGGGGAACGAGCAGTACTTC. Full variable domain (missing parts from reference TRBV9 and TRBJ2-7): DSGVTQTPKHLITATGQRVTLRCSPRSGDLSVYWYQQSLDQGLQFLIQYYNGEERAKGNILERFSAQQFPDLHSELNLSSLELGDSALYFCASSVTIGGNEQYFGPGTRLTVT.

The rearrangement links TRBV5-6 to TRBJ2-1, with 10 nucleotides matching TRBD1. Per the germline V gene, CDR1 is SGHDT and CDR2 is YYEEEE. This CDR3 comprises 16 residues. The J segment lost 6 bases and the V segment lost 2 bases, leaving 8 bases of the junction unmatched. CDR3 protein: CASSFYWDRGFNEQFF. DNA for the CDR3: TGTGCCAGCAGCTTTTATTGGGACAGGGGTTTCAATGAGCAGTTCTTC.

This chain links TRBV28 with TRBJ1-5, with D perhaps matching TRBD1 (6 bases). This CDR3 has 14 amino acids. Trimming removed 6 bases from V and 4 bases from J, with 13 bases in between. The germline CDR1 and CDR2 sequences are MDHEN and SYDVKM. In DNA, the CDR3 is TGTGCCAGCAGCCTAGGGGGTGGAAATCAGCCCCAGCATTTT. Amino acids: CASSLGGGNQPQHF.

This clone was seen only once. This chain connects TRBV9 to TRBJ2-3, with 9 bases that match TRBD2. CDR3 length: 16 residues. CDR1 is SGDLS and CDR2 is YYNGEE in the germline V gene. After removal of 3 bases from V and 0 bases from J, the junction contained 5 bases not matched to a gene. The DNA for the CDR3 is TGTGCCAGCAGCGAGACTAGCGGCTCTAGCACAGATACGCAGTATTTT. This codes for CASSETSGSSTDTQYF.

The chain recombines TRBV18 with TRBJ2-6; D remains unclear. This CDR3 has 17 residues. The germline CDR1 and CDR2 sequences are KGHSH and LQKENI. V was clipped by 0 bases and J by 1 base, with 10 bases between them. The CDR3: CASSPPGGPSGANVLTF. CDR3 nucleotides: TGTGCCAGCTCACCACCGGGTGGGCCTTCTGGGGCCAACGTCCTGACTTTC.

V is TRBV13 and J is TRBJ1-3; 7 bases line up with TRBD1. Unmatched junction bases numbered 10, after V lost 5 bases and J lost 0 bases. Looked up from germline, CDR1 is PRHDT and CDR2 is FYEKMQ (reference sequence). The CDR3 totals 17 residues. In DNA form, the CDR3 reads TGTGCCAGCAGCCCCCGGGACAGAACCTCCTCTGGAAACACCATATATTTT. This gives the protein CASSPRDRTSSGNTIYF. Variable domain in full (rest from reference TRBV13 and TRBJ1-3): AAGVIQSPRHLIKEKRETATLKCYPIPRHDTVYWYQQGPGQDPQFLISFYEKMQSDKGSIPDRFSAQQFSDYHSELNMSSLELGDSALYFCASSPRDRTSSGNTIYFGEGSWLTVV.

V is TRBV10-2 and J is TRBJ1-4, with 7 bases aligning to TRBD1. The CDR3 is 13 residues long. The V segment lost 8 bases and the J segment 3 bases; nucleotides outside the gene matches: 3. Germline V gene lookup returns CDR1 WSHSY and CDR2 SAAADI. CDR3 bases: TGCGCCAGCGGAGGACAGGCTAATGAAAAACTGTTTTTT. Its translation is CASGGQANEKLFF.

The chain is built from TRBV7-7 and TRBJ2-2, with D possibly being TRBD1 (5 bases). This CDR3 contains 13 residues. Trimming shortened V by 1 base and J by 6 bases, and 6 bases separated the two germline ends. Germline V gene data show CDR1 as SSHAT and CDR2 as FNYEAQ (reference sequence). CDR3 loop: CASSLGGSGELFF. The CDR3 coding sequence is TGTGCCAGCAGCTTAGGGGGCTCCGGGGAGCTGTTTTTT.

The genes are TRBV7-9 and TRBJ2-3; TRBD2 matches at 12 bases. This CDR3 comprises 17 residues. V was pared by 3 bases and J by 0 bases, with 4 bases of the junction left unmatched. Germline V gene lookup returns CDR1 SEHNR and CDR2 FQNEAQ (reference sequence). This chain's CDR3 is CASSLGLAGASTDTQYF. The CDR3 DNA reads TGTGCCAGCAGCTTGGGACTAGCGGGCGCTAGCACAGATACGCAGTATTTT.